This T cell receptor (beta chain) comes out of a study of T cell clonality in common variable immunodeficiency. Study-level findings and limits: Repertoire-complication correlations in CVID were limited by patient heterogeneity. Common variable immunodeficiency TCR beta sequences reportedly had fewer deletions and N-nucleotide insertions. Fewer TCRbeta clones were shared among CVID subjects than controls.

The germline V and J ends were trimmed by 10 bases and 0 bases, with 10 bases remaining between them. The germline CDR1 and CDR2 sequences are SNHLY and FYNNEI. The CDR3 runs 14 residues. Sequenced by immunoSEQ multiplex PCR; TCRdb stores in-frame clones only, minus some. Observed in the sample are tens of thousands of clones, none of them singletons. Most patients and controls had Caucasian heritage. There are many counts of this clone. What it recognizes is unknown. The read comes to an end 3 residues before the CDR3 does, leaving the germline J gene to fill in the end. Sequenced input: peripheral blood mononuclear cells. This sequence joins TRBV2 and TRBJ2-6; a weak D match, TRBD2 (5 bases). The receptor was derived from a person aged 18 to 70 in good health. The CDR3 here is CAITDYSGANVLTF. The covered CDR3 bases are TGTGCCATCACAGACTACTCTGGGGCCAACGTC. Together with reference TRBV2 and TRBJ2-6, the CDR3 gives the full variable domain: EPEVTQTPSHQVTQMGQEVILRCVPISNHLYFYWYRQILGQKVEFLVSFYNNEISEKSEIFDDQFSVERPDGSNFTLKIRSTKLEDSAMYFCAITDYSGANVLTFGAGSRLTVL.